This T cell receptor beta chain emerged from a study of cytomegalovirus exposure and HLA in healthy donors. V was clipped by 0 bases and J by 3 bases; unmatched bases: 4. The CDR3 spans 16 residues. Per the germline V gene, CDR1 is SGHNT and CDR2 is YYREEE (reference sequence). General study results and limits: Another analysis was done later, and it associated fewer than 20,000 TCR beta sequences with HLA alleles at 0.05 false discovery rate. A later analysis found TCR association rates differed by HLA locus, highest for DRB1 and lowest for HLA-C.

As regards this clone: Its target is not known.

Amplification used 60 Vbeta primers and 13 Jbeta primers. Clones were read by immunoSEQ multiplex PCR, and TCRdb kept only the in-frame ones, dropping some. The table includes more than 130,000 clones, 60% to 85% detected once. The genes are TRBV5-4 and TRBJ2-3; 10 bases fit TRBD1. Sequenced sample: PBMCs. The TCR comes from a man in his forties in good health and CMV-seropositive. CDR3 sequence: CASSLAAGQGTDTQYF. CDR3 nucleotides: TGTGCCAGCAGCTTGGCCGCGGGACAGGGGACAGATACGCAGTATTTT.